One sample yielded the 19 T cell receptor beta chains listed below, sequenced in a study of T cell responses to AZD1222 COVID-19 vaccine. The table came from immunoSEQ multiplex PCR; TCRdb's copy has only in-frame clones and leaves some out. The repertoire holds roughly 100,000 clones, with about 93% as singletons. This specimen was peripheral blood, taken on day 0 of AZD1222 vaccination. The receptors were sampled from an adult in good health.

The chain has TRBV6-2 or TRBV6-3 and TRBJ1-5; TRBD1 aligns across 8 bases. CDR1 MNHEY and CDR2 SVGEGT come from the germline V gene. J was trimmed by 7 bases and V by 3 bases; bases with no gene match: 8. The CDR3 consists of 15 residues. This CDR3 is CASSYRTGRNQPQHF. In DNA form, the CDR3 reads TGTGCCAGCAGTTATAGGACAGGGAGAAACCAGCCCCAGCATTTT.

The chain carries TRBV7-2 and TRBJ1-2; no definite D call. With 5 bases removed from V and 3 bases from J, the gap between germline ends came to 13 bases. The CDR3 is made up of 14 amino acids. In germline, CDR1 is SGHTA, CDR2 FQGNSA. The CDR3 DNA follows: TGTGCCAGCAGCCCCACGACTACCTACTATGGCTACACCTTC. It specifies CASSPTTTYYGYTF.

The chain links TRBV7-2 to TRBJ1-1; D remains unclear. Trimming pared 4 bases from V and 1 base from J, leaving 7 bases between. The CDR3 totals 13 residues. The germline gives CDR1 SGHTA, CDR2 FQGNSA. Written as DNA, the CDR3 is TGTGCCAGCAGCTGGTCAGAGAACACTGAAGCTTTCTTT. It translates to CASSWSENTEAFF.

In nucleotides, the CDR3 is TGTGCCAGCAGTGAAGAAGGGGGTGAAAAACTGTTTTTT. Amino acids: CASSEEGGEKLFF. The rearrangement uses TRBV2 and TRBJ1-4, with D maybe TRBD1 (6 bases). The CDR3 has 13 amino acids. Germline values: CDR1 SNHLY, CDR2 FYNNEI. V was trimmed by 1 base and J by 7 bases, leaving 7 bases between them.

The gene calls are TRBV5-4 and TRBJ2-1, with D maybe TRBD1 (5 bases). The V end was cut by 5 bases, the J end by 12 bases, with 12 bases between. The germline V gene has CDR1 SGHNT and CDR2 YYREEE (reference sequence). CDR3 length: 11 amino acids. The CDR3: CASRGGRGQFF. In DNA, the CDR3 is TGTGCCAGCAGAGGCGGTAGGGGGCAGTTCTTC. Variable domain in full (rest from reference TRBV5-4 and TRBJ2-1): ETGVTQSPTHLIKTRGQQVTLRCSSQSGHNTVSWYQQALGQGPQFIFQYYREEENGRGNFPPRFSGLQFPNYSSELNVNALELDDSALYLCASRGGRGQFFGPGTRLTVL.

The V and J genes are TRBV5-4 and TRBJ2-7, with 11 positions matching TRBD1. The germline CDR1 and CDR2 sequences are SGHNT and YYREEE (reference sequence). This CDR3 has 15 amino acids. V trimming: 1 base; J trimming: 7 bases; junction bases outside the gene matches: 7. The CDR3 nucleotides read TGTGCCAGCAGCTTGAGGACAGGGGGCTCTGAGGAGCAGTACTTC. Translation gives CASSLRTGGSEEQYF.

V and J are TRBV15 and TRBJ1-1; 8 positions agree with TRBD1. The germline V gene encodes CDR1 LNHNV and CDR2 YYDKDF (reference sequence). This CDR3 is built from 14 residues. The V segment lost 8 bases and the J segment 1 base; nucleotides outside the gene matches: 6. The CDR3 spells CATYRDRTNTEAFF. The CDR3 nucleotides read TGTGCCACCTACAGGGACAGGACGAACACTGAAGCTTTCTTT.

This clone has only one observation. V is TRBV7-9 and J is TRBJ1-6, with D maybe TRBD1 (6 bases). The CDR3 contains 14 residues. The germline V gene has CDR1 SEHNR and CDR2 FQNEAQ (reference sequence). With 4 bases removed from V and 7 bases from J, the gap between germline ends came to 11 bases. CDR3 coding DNA: TGTGCCAGCAGCTGGGACATCCTGAATTCACCCCTCCACTTT. This codes for CASSWDILNSPLHF.

The V and J genes are TRBV3-1 (or the pseudogene TRBV3-2) and TRBJ1-3, with D perhaps TRBD1 (5 bases). This CDR3 spans 14 amino acids. The V end lost 1 base, the J end lost 2 bases, and 6 bases lay between the germline ends. Germline CDR1 reads LGHDT; CDR2 reads YNNKEL (reference sequence). Here the CDR3 DNA reads TGTGCCAGCAGCCAAGGCAGGGCTGGAAACACCATATATTTT. It specifies CASSQGRAGNTIYF.

This sequence joins TRBV13 and TRBJ2-5; D not resolved. CDR3 size: 15 residues. Germline values: CDR1 PRHDT, CDR2 FYEKMQ (reference sequence). V lost 2 bases and J 5 bases, leaving 15 bases between the germline ends. The CDR3 nucleotides read TGTGCCAGCAGCTTACATAGAACAGCTAAGGAGACCCAGTACTTC. Amino acids: CASSLHRTAKETQYF.

The chain couples TRBV6-5 to TRBJ2-2; 7 bases agree with TRBD1. The CDR3 runs 15 residues. Germline CDR1 and CDR2: MNHEY and SVGAGI. V was clipped by 4 bases and J by 5 bases; unmatched bases: 7. The CDR3 here is CASSSSRGRTGELFF. Here the CDR3 DNA reads TGTGCCAGCAGTTCGTCGAGGGGGCGGACCGGGGAGCTGTTTTTT.

The CDR3, as DNA: TGTGCCAGCAGCCGAGGATTTAGGGGGCCCCAGCCCCAGCATTTT. This sequence encodes CASSRGFRGPQPQHF. The chain links TRBV6-2 or TRBV6-3 to TRBJ1-5, with 7 bases that match TRBD1. After removal of 6 bases from V and 7 bases from J, the junction contained 12 bases not matched to a gene. The germline V gene has CDR1 MNHEY and CDR2 SVGEGT. This CDR3 region has 15 residues.

The chain has TRBV11-3 and TRBJ1-2, with D maybe TRBD1 (6 bases). This CDR3 comprises 13 residues. V lost 5 bases, J lost 1 base, and 8 bases lay in between. The germline gives CDR1 SGHNT, CDR2 YENEEA. The CDR3 is CASSPDSNYGYTF. The CDR3 DNA reads as TGTGCCAGCAGCCCGGACAGTAACTATGGCTACACCTTC.

The chain has TRBV3-1 (or the pseudogene TRBV3-2) and TRBJ2-6; D gene uncertain. The length of the CDR3 is 17 residues. Per the germline V gene, CDR1 is LGHDT and CDR2 is YNNKEL (reference sequence). Between the trimmed V and J ends, which lost 4 bases and 1 base, there was a span of 14 bases. The DNA for the CDR3 is TGTGCCAGCAGCCCAACCCCCTACCATTCTGGGGCCAACGTCCTGACTTTC. Translation: CASSPTPYHSGANVLTF.

This chain links TRBV6-6 with TRBJ2-3; no firm D call. The length of the CDR3 is 11 residues. CDR1 MNHNY and CDR2 SVGAGI come from the germline V gene (reference sequence). With 7 bases removed from V and 5 bases from J, the gap between germline ends came to 7 bases. The CDR3 nucleotides are TGTGCCAGCACTCTGGGAGATACGCAGTATTTT. Translation: CASTLGDTQYF.

The V call is TRBV4-2, the J call TRBJ1-2; 7 bases are a match to TRBD1. The CDR3 has 15 amino acids. From germline, CDR1 is LGHNA and CDR2 YNFKEQ. The V and J ends lost 1 base and 6 bases, in that order; junction bases with no gene match: 8. CDR3 DNA sequence: TGTGCCAGCAGCCAAGGGACAGGCCCTCCGGATGGCTACACCTTC. This sequence encodes CASSQGTGPPDGYTF.

The rearrangement uses TRBV7-2 and TRBJ2-5, with 8 positions matching TRBD1. Losses at the gene ends were 2 bases for V and 5 bases for J; bases not matched to a gene: 10. CDR1 is SGHTA and CDR2 is FQGNSA in the germline V gene. The CDR3 has 16 residues. CDR3 amino acids: CASSLMTQGAWETQYF. CDR3 sequence (DNA): TGTGCCAGCAGCTTAATGACCCAGGGGGCGTGGGAGACCCAGTACTTC.

The genes are TRBV6-5 and TRBJ2-1; D may be TRBD2 (7 bases). From germline, CDR1 is MNHEY and CDR2 SVGAGI. Trimming removed 7 bases at V and 8 bases at J, with 15 bases between. CDR3 length equals 13 residues. CDR3: CASKEGGGDEQFF. The CDR3 nucleotides are TGTGCCAGCAAGGAGGGAGGGGGAGATGAGCAGTTCTTC.

The V call is TRBV5-1, the J call TRBJ2-2, with D unclear. V lost 0 bases and J 6 bases, leaving 6 bases between the germline ends. The CDR3 totals 13 residues. Germline values: CDR1 SGHRS, CDR2 YFSETQ. CDR3 sequence: CASSLGPAGELFF. CDR3 sequence (DNA): TGCGCCAGCAGCTTGGGGCCAGCCGGGGAGCTGTTTTTT. Using reference TRBV5-1 and TRBJ2-2 for the parts outside the CDR3, the full variable domain is KAGVTQTPRYLIKTRGQQVTLSCSPISGHRSVSWYQQTPGQGLQFLFEYFSETQRNKGNFPGRFSGRQFSNSRSEMNVSTLELGDSALYLCASSLGPAGELFFGEGSRLTVL.